This T cell receptor beta chain was retrieved from a study of cytomegalovirus exposure and HLA in healthy donors. The overall study: Genotyping of roughly 400 donors showed that roughly 80% belonged to the Caucasian-associated ancestry cluster. General study findings and limits: A few V segments could not be told apart, such as TRBV6-2 and TRBV6-3, and were left out. Later analysis demonstrated an association between a missense DCLRE1C variant and TCR beta V- and J-gene trimming. Associated with cytomegalovirus, according to the listing, were around 170 TCR beta chains.

The CDR3 consists of 15 residues. Germline CDR1 and CDR2: LNHDA and SQIVND (reference sequence). The V gene lost 7 bases and the J gene lost 6 bases, with 22 bases spanning the gap. On this clone: The antigen is unknown.

PCR employed 60 Vbeta and 13 Jbeta primers. TCRdb's copy holds only in-frame clones and misses some; the assay was immunoSEQ multiplex PCR. In the table there are approximately 90,000 clones, 60% to 80% of which are singletons. The chain is built from TRBV19 and TRBJ2-7; D may be TRBD2 (6 bases). This sequence originates from a woman aged 45-65 years in good health and CMV-seropositive. The sample consisted of PBMCs. CDR3 sequence reads: CASTSRDFPSAEQYF. CDR3 bases: TGTGCCAGTACCTCCCGGGACTTTCCCTCCGCCGAGCAGTACTTC. Supplemented by reference TRBV19 and TRBJ2-7, the full variable domain reads DGGITQSPKYLFRKEGQNVTLSCEQNLNHDAMYWYRQDPGQGLRLIYYSQIVNDFQKGDIAEGYSVSREKKESFPLTVTSAQKNPTAFYLCASTSRDFPSAEQYFGPGTRLTVT.